The entry below gives a single T cell receptor (beta chain) sequence along with its context. Its specificity is not known. The source of the sample is a study of OX40 agonist ivuxolimab in advanced cancers. Some clones are missing from TCRdb's copy, which holds only in-frame ones; the method was immunoSEQ multiplex PCR. The repertoire consists of about 93,000 clones, with roughly 94% occurring once and the leading ten covering around 2.8%. Per the germline V gene, CDR1 is SGHVS and CDR2 is FNYEAQ. V lost 1 base and J lost 7; bases outside the gene matches: 10. CDR3 length: 17 residues. Study-level results: Antigens targeted by the expanded peripheral T cells were not determined.

The TCR comes from an adult with an advanced solid tumor such as melanoma, head and neck, liver or kidney cancer. The sequenced sample was CD4+ or CD8+ T cells sorted from blood, obtained in a trial of the OX40 agonist ivuxolimab. The J gene is TRBJ2-2, the V gene TRBV7-6, with 9 bases fitting TRBD2. The CDR3 spells CASSLVKGLAVYGELFF. The CDR3 DNA is TGTGCCAGCAGCTTAGTAAAGGGACTAGCAGTTTACGGGGAGCTGTTTTTT.